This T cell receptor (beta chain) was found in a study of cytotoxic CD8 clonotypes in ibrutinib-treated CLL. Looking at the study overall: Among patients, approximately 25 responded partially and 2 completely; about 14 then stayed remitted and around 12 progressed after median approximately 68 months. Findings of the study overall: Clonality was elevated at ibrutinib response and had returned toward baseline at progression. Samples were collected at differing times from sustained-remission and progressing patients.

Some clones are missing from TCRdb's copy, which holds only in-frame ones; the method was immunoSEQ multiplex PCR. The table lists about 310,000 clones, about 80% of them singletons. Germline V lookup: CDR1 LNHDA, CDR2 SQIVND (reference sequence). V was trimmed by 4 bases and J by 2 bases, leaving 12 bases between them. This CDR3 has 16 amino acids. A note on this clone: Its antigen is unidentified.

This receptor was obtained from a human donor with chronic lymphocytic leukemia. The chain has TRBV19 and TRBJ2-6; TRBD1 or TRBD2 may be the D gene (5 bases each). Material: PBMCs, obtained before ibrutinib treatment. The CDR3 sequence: CASSNLLGAGANVLTF. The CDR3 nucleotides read TGTGCCAGTAGTAACCTTTTGGGGGCTGGGGCCAACGTCCTGACTTTC.